This T cell receptor (beta chain) was observed in a study of cytomegalovirus exposure and HLA in healthy donors (dated by TCRdb to the late 2010s). Regarding the research as a whole: An earlier analysis of roughly 630 of the donors reported 250 to 300 Gb of sequence data and some 120 million unique TCR beta sequences from about 200 million T cells. Typing coverage varied by locus: roughly 620-640 donors for A, B, C, DRB1 and DQB1; more than 500 for DQA1; 600 to 610 for DPA1; more than 450 for DPB1. In an earlier analysis of 500 to 650 of the donors, high-throughput TCR beta sequencing was used to judge whether each TCR beta V gene segment behaved as functional or pseudogenic. Because of strong linkage in the cohort, four or five DR-DQ haplotypes were treated as single units for association and clustering. HLA typing included class I and class II loci at four-digit resolution. The study aimed to test whether signatures of past pathogen exposure could be identified by cataloging public T cell receptors. To predict cytomegalovirus infection status, the study brought together high-throughput TCR immunosequencing, statistical association of individual TCRs with disease status, and machine learning. Among about 390 genotyped donors of the cohort, an average of approximately 250,000 unique TCR beta nucleotide sequences were sequenced per donor, 15% to 20% of them non-productive. All discovery cohort repertoires had been generated using a single sequencing platform. To study patterns of TCR occurrence, a later analysis re-analyzed previously published TCR beta repertoires from around 670 donors and added high-resolution HLA genotyping. Donor age, sex, ethnicity and CMV serostatus were collected together with the repertoire data. In addition to the first cohort of around 670 subjects, a separate validation cohort of around 110 different subjects was used. The later analysis used no new phenotypic data to find candidate immune exposures, relying instead on TCR beta sequences and their occurrence across donors. The T cell repertoires of around 670 subjects were profiled by immunosequencing and related to cytomegalovirus serostatus. Of the 398 genotyped donors, over 80% were placed in the genetic ancestry cluster associated with self-reported Caucasian donors. Around 320 gigabases of sequencing data and approximately 85 million unique TCR sequences were included in an early release covering about 600 HLA-typed donors. In a later genetic analysis, genome-wide SNP genotypes for about 65% of the roughly 700 donors were used, and that subset was treated as a discovery cohort.

In total, 500 to 700 healthy bone marrow donors made up the cohort. At the time of sampling, all cohort members were nominally healthy, though unrecorded immune exposures were likely present. The donor tested CMV seropositive and was one of the 289 seropositive cohort members. A peripheral blood sample was collected from each donor, and TCR beta sequencing was performed on peripheral blood mononuclear cells. Genomic DNA was extracted from the blood cell samples with the Qiagen DNeasy Blood Extraction Kit. The library was prepared using the immunoSEQ multiplex PCR assay. A mixture of 60 forward primers for TCR Vbeta segments and 13 reverse primers for TCR Jbeta segments was used in the multiplex PCR. The CDR3 region of rearranged TCR beta genes was amplified from genomic DNA with a multiplex PCR assay. On the Illumina HiSeq System, the amplified TCR beta libraries were sequenced as 87-base-pair reads. The study's own analysis went as follows. A later analysis counted 65 million to 90 million unique TCR beta chains across the roughly 700 repertoires, and around 9.9 million of these chains were shared by at least two donors. Raw reads were error-corrected and collapsed into unique sequences by a nearest-neighbor algorithm in which closely related sequences were merged to remove PCR and sequencing errors. V, D and J gene segments were assigned by aligning CDR3 sequences to IMGT reference sequences. For a sequence to be retained, a match of at least six nucleotides to both a V gene segment and a J gene segment was required. Rearrangements were called productive when the CDR3 lacked stop codons and stayed in frame with V and J; all others were non-productive. CDR3 was defined according to IMGT convention as the region running from the second conserved V-encoded cysteine to the conserved J-encoded phenylalanine. In an earlier analysis of approximately 500 of the donors, sequences lacking an unambiguous match to a single V gene segment were excluded. In an earlier analysis of a few hundred of the donors, V segments were called functional above 56.7% productive rearrangements and were called segregating when the between-donor standard deviation exceeded 5%. A statistical classification framework was developed to diagnose cytomegalovirus status using the catalog of TCR beta chain sequences. V and J gene assignment, in a later analysis, came from comparing TCR nucleotide sequences with IMGT/GENE-DB human TR gene sequences. The TCRdist pipeline was used in a later analysis to assign CDR3 sequences and most-parsimonious VDJ recombination scenarios. A later analysis defined each TCR beta chain by its CDR3 amino acid sequence plus V-gene family, and excluded reads lacking a unique V-gene family. A later analysis removed nearly 600 highly shared, low-generation-probability nucleotide sequences to deal with suspected cross-contamination and a sequencing artifact. In a later analysis, a clonal expansion index was calculated for each public chain from normalized within-repertoire ranks of inferred template counts. In a later analysis, generation probabilities were computed using a VDJ recombination model fitted to out-of-frame rearrangements, and the results were checked against IGoR. In a later analysis, hypergeometric tests were used to score TCR-TCR, TCR-HLA and TCR-CMV co-occurrence, with a repertoire-size bias correction applied to TCR pairs. In a later analysis, false discovery rates were estimated by permuting HLA or CMV assignments 20 times. In a later analysis, co-occurring TCRs were grouped using DBSCAN, and TCRdist sequence similarity was added for clustering within HLA-allele-positive subsets. For co-occurrence clustering, repertoires with fewer than 30,000 or more than 120,000 public chains were excluded, along with 4 to 6 repertoires with anomalous nucleotide sharing. In TCRdb, the immuneACCESS table is reduced to in-frame sequences with V and J assigned. These tables do not hold every clone; where another copy was compared, an unresolved V gene accounts for under half, and the others remain unexplained. V, J and clone size are taken as reported in that table, and D and trimming were inferred from the DNA itself. The sample includes 100,000 or so clones, with 75% to 85% observed a single time. The ten largest make up 3.4% of the sample.

With regard to this clone: Its cognate antigen has yet to be identified. No clone much larger than this one lies a single base away; base qualities are absent.

Study-wide conclusions, independent of this receptor: The only immune exposure information available for the cohort was CMV serostatus. A few of the identified cytomegalovirus-associated TCR beta chains were confirmed in vitro to be specific for cytomegalovirus antigens. An earlier analysis of 587 of the donors showed that most TCR beta V segments appeared in productive rearrangements either about 87% or about 30% of the time, which broadly matched IMGT annotations. Because counts were too low, seventeen rarely observed V segments, including chromosome 9 orphons, were left out of the earlier analysis of 500 to 650 of the donors. Most TCR sequences were observed very rarely across donors, whereas some public TCRs were present in many individuals. Presence/absence analyses assumed roughly uniform sequencing depth across donors, an assumption that may not hold. Cytomegalovirus status was reported to be diagnosed by the classifier with high specificity and sensitivity in both the original and validation cohorts. An association between a missense DCLRE1C variant and V-gene and J-gene trimming of TCR beta chains was found in a later genetic analysis and replicated in an independent cohort. In a later analysis, about 17,000 TCR beta sequences were associated with specific HLA alleles at a false discovery rate of 0.05. In a later analysis, HLA-associated TCR beta chains were found to be more clonally expanded and to have lower generation probabilities than equally common non-associated chains. The authors suggested that the approach could potentially be generalized to other disease states and immunological phenotypes. The cohort was sequenced for TCR beta chains only, and without alpha or paired-chain data the features that could be detected were limited. Linkage disequilibrium might explain the correlated functional status among segregating V segments, but an unknown experimental factor could not be ruled out. In a later analysis, several top co-occurrence clusters were reported to appear linked to parvovirus B19, influenza, CMV and Epstein-Barr virus. According to a later analysis, TCR association rates differed among HLA loci, with DRB1 alleles showing the most associated TCRs and HLA-C alleles showing the fewest. A further reported finding was that TCR beta sequences accurately predicted the HLA-A and HLA-B alleles for most subjects in the first cohort. A total of about 180 TCR beta chains were listed by the study as associated with cytomegalovirus. The sequencing pipeline was judged likely to have produced a cluster of highly shared sequence variants as a technical artifact. According to a later analysis, most CMV-associated TCR beta chains appeared to be HLA-restricted, and the HLA associations seemed to be driven largely by CMV exposure. When HLA alleles, especially DR and DQ, strongly co-occurred, attributing TCR associations to individual alleles was difficult. Because some donors lacked HLA typing at each locus, the association tests relied only on the typed subset. A later genetic analysis reported fewer N-insertions in productive TCRs among donors in an Asian-associated ancestry cluster than the roughly 670-donor mean.

This clonotype was sampled from a man aged 30-40 years in good health and CMV-seropositive. Sequencing input: PBMCs.

The CDR3 has the sequence CASSPTSGPPYEQYF. At the DNA level, the sequence is TGTGCCAGCAGTCCGACTAGCGGACCCCCCTACGAGCAGTACTTC. The receptor chain draws on TRBV6-1 and TRBJ2-7, with 9 central nucleotides matching TRBD2. The germline V gene provides CDR1 MNHNS and CDR2 SASEGT. The CDR3 goes from the cysteine to the phenylalanine over 15 residues. The entry retains the CDR3 DNA only, 45 bases that are in frame from base 1. Compared with germline, V lacks 5 bases and J lacks 2 bases; bases without a gene match: 7.